Listed below are T cell receptor beta chains from one sample, sequenced in a study of T cells in Graves' hyperthyroidism and ophthalmopathy. TCRdb passed the multiplex PCR reads through MiXCR, listing each CDR3 protein once. This table has around 570,000 distinct CDR3 sequences, 15% to 20% appearing once. Sequencing was carried out using blood. The receptors were sampled from a man aged 40-49 years with Graves' ophthalmopathy. Each CDR3 is given with its conserved first and last residue. The D gene is left open where the match is weak. Some rows have no size entry. The others give once, few or many, or a class for an expanded clone.

>TRBJ1-1|TRBV20-1|-|many|11
TGCAGTGCTTCTCAGGGGCACCTGACTTTCTTT
CSASQGHLTFF
>TRBJ2-3|TRBV12-3/TRBV12-4|-|many|16
TGTGCCAGCAGTTTAAATTTAGGGCAGTTCACAGATACGCAGTATTTT
CASSLNLGQFTDTQYF
>TRBJ1-1|TRBV19|-|-|14
TGTGCCAGTAGTCCCCGAAGGAGGGACACTGAAGCTTTCTTT
CASSPRRRDTEAFF
>TRBJ2-1|TRBV7-6|-|-|12
TGTGCCAGCAGCTTAAGGTGGAGTGAGCAGTTCTTC
CASSLRWSEQFF
>TRBJ2-3|TRBV19|TRBD2|-|15
TGTGCCAGTACCTCTAGCGGGGGGGCGTTGGATACGCAGTATTTT
CASTSSGGALDTQYF
>TRBJ2-7|TRBV27|-|few|13
TGTGCCAGCAGTCGTCCCCCTTCCTACGAGCAGTACTTC
CASSRPPSYEQYF
>TRBJ2-2|TRBV5-1|-|few|15
TGCGCCAGCAGCGGAAGTCCAGCTTACACCGGGGAGCTGTTTTTT
CASSGSPAYTGELFF
>TRBJ2-5|TRBV6-1|-|-|11
TGTGCCAGCAGATCTGTAGAGACCCAGTACTTC
CASRSVETQYF
>TRBJ2-3|TRBV6-1|-|few|14
TGTGCCAGCTCAAGGGGGGTAGCCGGAGATACGCAGTATTTT
CASSRGVAGDTQYF
>TRBJ2-1|TRBV30|TRBD2|-|14
TGTGCCTGGAGTGGACTAGCGGGGGGGGGTGAGCAGTTCTTC
CAWSGLAGGGEQFF
>TRBJ2-7|TRBV4-1|TRBD2|-|14
TGCGCCAGCAGCCAAGAAGGGACTAGCGGTGAGCAGTACTTC
CASSQEGTSGEQYF
>TRBJ2-5|TRBV7-2|TRBD2|few|16
TGTGCCAGCAGACTCACTAGCGGGGGGGCCCCGGAGACCCAGTACTTC
CASRLTSGGAPETQYF
>TRBJ2-7|TRBV2|-|many|13
TGTGCCAGCAGGGGCGGCACTTACTACGAGCAGTACTTC
CASRGGTYYEQYF
>TRBJ2-1|TRBV20-1|TRBD2|many|14
TGCAGTGCTTACACTAGCGGGAGAGGTAATGAGCAGTTCTTC
CSAYTSGRGNEQFF
>TRBJ1-4|TRBV5-1|TRBD1|-|16
TGCGCCAGCAGCACGGGACAGGGATCAACTAATGAAAAACTGTTTTTT
CASSTGQGSTNEKLFF
>TRBJ1-5|TRBV7-9|-|few|14
TGTGCCGCAGGGGAGGGAGGGGACAATCAGCCCCAGCATTTT
CAAGEGGDNQPQHF
>TRBJ2-2|TRBV29-1|-|few|13
TGCAGCGTGCGGGAACAGAACACCGGGGAGCTGTTTTTT
CSVREQNTGELFF
>TRBJ2-7|TRBV6-1|-|many|17
TGTGCCAGCAGTGAGAGCCTTGGGGGCGCTCCCGCCTACGAGCAGTACTTC
CASSESLGGAPAYEQYF
>TRBJ2-7|TRBV30|-|many|15
TGTGCCTGGAATTCCGCGGCGGCTGCCTCCTACGAGCAGTACTTC
CAWNSAAAASYEQYF
>TRBJ2-5|TRBV7-8|-|many|15
TGTGCCAGCACCTTAGGGGGCGGGGATAAAGAGACCCAGTACTTC
CASTLGGGDKETQYF
>TRBJ2-1|TRBV5-1|TRBD2|many|14
TGCGCCAGCAGTATAGCGGGAGGTTACAATGAGCAGTTCTTC
CASSIAGGYNEQFF
>TRBJ1-1|TRBV6-1|-|-|15
TGTGCCAGCAGTGACTGGAAAGTCAGAGGCACTGAAGCTTTCTTT
CASSDWKVRGTEAFF
>TRBJ2-7|TRBV11-2|TRBD2|many|14
TGTGCCAGCAGCGATCTAGCGGGAGTCTTCGAGCAGTACTTC
CASSDLAGVFEQYF
>TRBJ2-1|TRBV20-1|TRBD2|-|16
TGCAGTGCTAGTAGTGGGACTAGCGGGATGTACAATGAGCAGTTCTTC
CSASSGTSGMYNEQFF
>TRBJ1-1|TRBV3-1|TRBD1|many|16
TGTGCCAGCAGCCAGACCATCGACAGGGCGGGACCTGAAGCTTTCTTT
CASSQTIDRAGPEAFF
>TRBJ2-3|TRBV27|-|many|15
TGTGCCAGCAGTTTAACTAGGTTTCGCACAGATACGCAGTATTTT
CASSLTRFRTDTQYF
>TRBJ2-5|TRBV27|-|many|14
TGTGCCAGCAGTTCTCTAGCGTCGATGGAGACCCAGTACTTC
CASSSLASMETQYF
>TRBJ2-3|TRBV5-1|TRBD1|-|15
TGCGCCAGCAGCGCCGGGACAGGGTTTCTTGATACGCAGTATTTT
CASSAGTGFLDTQYF
>TRBJ2-1|TRBV11-3|TRBD2|few|12
TGTGCCAGCAGTGGGGAGGGGCCTGAGCAGTTCTTC
CASSGEGPEQFF
>TRBJ2-2|TRBV6-2/TRBV6-3|-|many|15
TGTGCCAGCATCGCCGGGACGGAAAACACCGGGGAGCTGTTTTTT
CASIAGTENTGELFF
>TRBJ2-5|TRBV6-1|TRBD2|few|15
TGTGCCAGCAGTCCCGGGACTAGCGGTTGGGAGACCCAGTACTTC
CASSPGTSGWETQYF
>TRBJ2-5|TRBV7-2|TRBD2|many|18
TGTGCCAGCAGCTCACGACTAGCGGGAGGGCCTCCTCAAGAGACCCAGTACTTC
CASSSRLAGGPPQETQYF
>TRBJ2-1|TRBV20-1|TRBD1|many|14
TGCAGTGCTACCGGGACAGGGGTATACAATGAGCAGTTCTTC
CSATGTGVYNEQFF
>TRBJ2-5|TRBV19|-|-|13
TGTGCCAGTAGCCAGGGGTACCAAGAGACCCAGTACTTC
CASSQGYQETQYF
>TRBJ1-2|TRBV11-2|-|-|14
TGTGCCAGCAGCTTAGATGAGGGGCGGGGTGGCTACACCTTC
CASSLDEGRGGYTF
>TRBJ2-3|TRBV11-1|TRBD2|many|17
TGTGCCAGCAGCTCCGGACTAGCGGGAGGGCCTACAGATACGCAGTATTTT
CASSSGLAGGPTDTQYF
>TRBJ2-7|TRBV7-9|-|many|14
TGTGCCAGCGGTGGGGACCTCACCTCCTACGAGCAGTACTTC
CASGGDLTSYEQYF
>TRBJ2-3|TRBV12-3/TRBV12-4|TRBD2|many|15
TGTGCCAGCACCCGGGGTGGCGGGGGGTCAGATACGCAGTATTTT
CASTRGGGGSDTQYF
>TRBJ1-2|TRBV6-1|TRBD1|many|14
TGTGCCAGCAGGACAGGGGTGCTGGGTGTAGGCTACACCTTC
CASRTGVLGVGYTF
>TRBJ2-1|TRBV20-1|TRBD2|many|16
TGCAGTGCTAGAGATTGGGCTAGCGGGGGGCGTAATGAGCAGTTCTTC
CSARDWASGGRNEQFF
>TRBJ2-1|TRBV7-3|-|-|13
TGTGCCAGCAGCCCGACACATTACAATGAGCAGTTCTTC
CASSPTHYNEQFF
>TRBJ1-5|TRBV30|-|-|13
TGTGCCTGGAGTGTAAGCAGGGACCAGCCCCAGCATTTT
CAWSVSRDQPQHF
>TRBJ1-1|TRBV12-5|-|few|12
TGTGCTAGTGGTTTGGGACAGTCCGCAGCTTTCTTT
CASGLGQSAAFF
>TRBJ2-7|TRBV18|-|many|13
TGTGCCAGCTCACCATTTGGGGGGCACGAGCAGTACTTC
CASSPFGGHEQYF
>TRBJ2-1|TRBV24-1|TRBD1|many|18
TGTGCCACCAGTGGAAGACAGGGGGGACCTAGCTCCTACAATGAGCAGTTCTTC
CATSGRQGGPSSYNEQFF
>TRBJ1-5|TRBV19|-|-|15
TGTGCCAGTACGCCCTGGGGCAGGGCAGGTCAGCCCCAGCATTTT
CASTPWGRAGQPQHF
>TRBJ1-1|TRBV6-2/TRBV6-3|-|-|16
TGTGCCAGCAGTTACTCGAGACCCCCCATGGGGACTGAAGCTTTCTTT
CASSYSRPPMGTEAFF
>TRBJ2-5|TRBV5-1|TRBD2|few|15
TGCGCCAGCAGCGCGGTAAAGGCTAGCGGGGAGACCCAGTACTTC
CASSAVKASGETQYF
>TRBJ2-2|TRBV12-5|-|-|14
TGTGCTAGTGGTTTGACTCCTCGCACCGGGGAGCTGTTTTTT
CASGLTPRTGELFF
>TRBJ2-7|TRBV5-1|-|-|15
TGCGCCAGCAGCTTGGACCCGGGACTTGCCTACGAGCAGTACTTC
CASSLDPGLAYEQYF
>TRBJ1-1|TRBV13|-|many|15
TGTGCCAGCAGCTTTTTGTCGAGGATGAACACTGAAGCTTTCTTT
CASSFLSRMNTEAFF
>TRBJ2-1|TRBV4-2|-|few|13
TGTGCCAGCAGCCACCCGGACTACAATGAGCAGTTCTTC
CASSHPDYNEQFF
>TRBJ2-3|TRBV5-1|-|many|14
TGCGCCAGCAGCTTGGGTGGGTGGCCAGATACGCAGTATTTT
CASSLGGWPDTQYF
>TRBJ1-4|TRBV20-1|-|many|14
TGCAGTGCAGGGACGGGGATCACTAATGAAAAACTGTTTTTT
CSAGTGITNEKLFF
>TRBJ1-2|TRBV20-1|-|-|11
TGCGGCTGCAGGGGAGACTATGGCTACACCTTC
CGCRGDYGYTF